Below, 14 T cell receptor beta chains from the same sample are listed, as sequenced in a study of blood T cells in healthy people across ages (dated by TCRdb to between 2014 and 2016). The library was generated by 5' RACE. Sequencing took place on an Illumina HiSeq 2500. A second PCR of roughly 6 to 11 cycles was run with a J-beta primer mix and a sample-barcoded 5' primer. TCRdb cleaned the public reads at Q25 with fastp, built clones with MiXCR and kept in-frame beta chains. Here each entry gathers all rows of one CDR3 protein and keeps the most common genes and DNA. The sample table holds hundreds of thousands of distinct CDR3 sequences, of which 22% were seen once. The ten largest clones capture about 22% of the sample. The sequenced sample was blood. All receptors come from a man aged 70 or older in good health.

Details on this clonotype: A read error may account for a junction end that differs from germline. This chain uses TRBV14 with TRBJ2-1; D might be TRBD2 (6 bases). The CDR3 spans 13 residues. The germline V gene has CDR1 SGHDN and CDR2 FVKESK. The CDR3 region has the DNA TGTGCCAGCAGCCTCCGACTAGTGGGTGAGCAATTCTTC. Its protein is CASSLRLVGEQFF. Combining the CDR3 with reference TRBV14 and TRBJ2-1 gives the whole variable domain EAGVTQFPSHSVIEKGQTVTLRCDPISGHDNLYWYRRVMGKEIKFLLHFVKESKQDESGMPNNRFLAERTGGTYSTLKVQPAELEDSGVYFCASSLRLVGEQFFGPGTRLTVL.

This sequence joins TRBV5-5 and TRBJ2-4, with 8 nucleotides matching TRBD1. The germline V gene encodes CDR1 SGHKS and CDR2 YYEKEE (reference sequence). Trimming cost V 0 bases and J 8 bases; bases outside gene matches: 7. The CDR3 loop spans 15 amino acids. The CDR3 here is CASSLAQGARYIQYF. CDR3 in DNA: TGTGCCAGCAGCTTGGCTCAGGGGGCGCGATACATTCAGTACTTC.

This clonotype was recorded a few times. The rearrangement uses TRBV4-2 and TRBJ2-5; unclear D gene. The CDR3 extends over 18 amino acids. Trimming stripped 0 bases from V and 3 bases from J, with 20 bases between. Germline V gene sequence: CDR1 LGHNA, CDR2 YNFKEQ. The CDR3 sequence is CASSQDLRTLGGKETQYF. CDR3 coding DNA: TGTGCCAGCAGCCAAGATTTGAGGACGTTGGGCGGAAAAGAGACCCAGTACTTC.

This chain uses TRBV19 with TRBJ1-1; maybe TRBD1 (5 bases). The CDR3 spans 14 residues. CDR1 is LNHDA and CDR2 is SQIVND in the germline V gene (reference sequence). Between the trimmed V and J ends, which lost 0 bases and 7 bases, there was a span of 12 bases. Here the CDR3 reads CASSIDNGGSEAFF. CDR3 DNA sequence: TGTGCCAGTAGTATAGATAACGGGGGGAGTGAAGCTTTCTTT.

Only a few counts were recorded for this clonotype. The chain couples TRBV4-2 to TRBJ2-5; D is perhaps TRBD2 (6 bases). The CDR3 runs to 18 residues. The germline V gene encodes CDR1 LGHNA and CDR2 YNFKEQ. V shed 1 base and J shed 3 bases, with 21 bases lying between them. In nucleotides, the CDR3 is TGTGCCAGCAGCCAAGTTGGGCGGGGCACCTTCGGTAAAGAGACCCAGTACTTC. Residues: CASSQVGRGTFGKETQYF.

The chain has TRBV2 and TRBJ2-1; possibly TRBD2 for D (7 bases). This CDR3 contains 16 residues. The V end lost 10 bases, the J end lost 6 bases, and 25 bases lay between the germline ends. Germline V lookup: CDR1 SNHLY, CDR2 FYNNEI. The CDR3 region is CAIKKGGVGLINEQFF. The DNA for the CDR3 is TGTGCCATCAAAAAGGGGGGGGTAGGACTGATCAATGAGCAGTTCTTC.

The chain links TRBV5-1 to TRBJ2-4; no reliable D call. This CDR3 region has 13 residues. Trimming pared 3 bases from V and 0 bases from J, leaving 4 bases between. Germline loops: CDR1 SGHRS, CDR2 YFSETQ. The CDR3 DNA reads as TGCGCCAGCAGCTCGGTAGCCAAAAACATTCAGTACTTC. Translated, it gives CASSSVAKNIQYF.

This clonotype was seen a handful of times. Here the CDR3 reads CASSQDSIRAQETQYF. The DNA of the CDR3 is TGTGCCAGCAGCCAAGATAGTATCAGGGCCCAAGAGACCCAGTACTTC. V gene TRBV3-1 combines with J gene TRBJ2-5; D might be TRBD1 (5 bases). V lost 0 bases and J 1 base, leaving 12 bases between the germline ends. From germline, CDR1 is LGHDT and CDR2 YNNKEL (reference sequence). The CDR3 consists of 16 residues.

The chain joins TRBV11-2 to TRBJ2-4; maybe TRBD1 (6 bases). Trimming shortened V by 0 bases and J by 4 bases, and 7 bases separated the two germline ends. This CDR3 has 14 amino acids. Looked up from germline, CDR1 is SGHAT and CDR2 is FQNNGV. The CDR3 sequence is CASSLEDRKNIQYF. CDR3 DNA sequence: TGTGCCAGCAGCTTAGAGGACAGAAAAAACATTCAGTACTTC. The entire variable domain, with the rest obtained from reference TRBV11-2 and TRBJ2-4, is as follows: EAGVAQSPRYKIIEKRQSVAFWCNPISGHATLYWYQQILGQGPKLLIQFQNNGVVDDSQLPKDRFSAERLKGVDSTLKIQPAKLEDSAVYLCASSLEDRKNIQYFGAGTRLSVL.

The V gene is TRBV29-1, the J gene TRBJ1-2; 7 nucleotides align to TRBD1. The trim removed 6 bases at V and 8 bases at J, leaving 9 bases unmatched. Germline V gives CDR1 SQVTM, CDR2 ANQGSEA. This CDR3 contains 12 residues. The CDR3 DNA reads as TGCAGCGTCTACTGGACAGGAGAGGGCTACACCTTC. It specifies CSVYWTGEGYTF.

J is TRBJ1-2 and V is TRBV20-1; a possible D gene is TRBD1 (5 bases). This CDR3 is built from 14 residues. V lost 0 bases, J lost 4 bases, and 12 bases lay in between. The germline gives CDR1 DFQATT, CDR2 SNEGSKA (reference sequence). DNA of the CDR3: TGCAGTGCTAGAGATCCGGGACTTGTCTATGGCTACACCTTC. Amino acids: CSARDPGLVYGYTF.

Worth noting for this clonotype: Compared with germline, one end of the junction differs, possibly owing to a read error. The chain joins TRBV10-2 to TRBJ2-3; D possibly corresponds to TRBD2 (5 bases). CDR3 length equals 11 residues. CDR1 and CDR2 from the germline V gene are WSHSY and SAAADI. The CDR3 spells CANSDYDTQYF. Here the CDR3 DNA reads TGCGCCAACAGTGACTACGATACGCAGTATTTT.

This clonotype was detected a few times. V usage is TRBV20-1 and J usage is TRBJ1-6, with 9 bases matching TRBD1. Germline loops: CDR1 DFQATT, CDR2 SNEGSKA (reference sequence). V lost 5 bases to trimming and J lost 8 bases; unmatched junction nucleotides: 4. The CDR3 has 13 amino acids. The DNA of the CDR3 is TGCAGTGCTGTGACAGGGGGAGATTCACCCCTCCACTTT. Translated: CSAVTGGDSPLHF.

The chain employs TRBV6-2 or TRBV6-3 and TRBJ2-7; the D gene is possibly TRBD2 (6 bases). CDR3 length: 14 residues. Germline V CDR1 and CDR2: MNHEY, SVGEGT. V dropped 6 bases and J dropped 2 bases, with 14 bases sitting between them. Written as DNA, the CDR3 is TGTGCCAGCAGACCTGGAGGGGCCGCCTACGAGCAGTACTTC. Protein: CASRPGGAAYEQYF.